The T cell receptor (beta chain) under discussion was sequenced for a study of graft-versus-host responses after intestinal transplantation. Whole-study context: The whole recipient group had anti-thymocyte globulin induction followed by tacrolimus and steroids for approximately three years.

There are 15 residues in the CDR3. V lost 5 bases, J lost 4 bases, and 17 bases lay in between. Germline V gives CDR1 LNHDA, CDR2 SQIVND (reference sequence). Profiling relied on immunoSEQ multiplex PCR, and the TCRdb table lists in-frame clones only, not all of them. This table holds approximately 100,000 clones, about 84% found once. This sequence was found in a human patient who received an intestinal transplant, so some T cells may come from the graft donor. This specimen was PBMCs, taken 255 days after intestinal transplant. This chain links TRBV19 with TRBJ1-1, with a weak D call TRBD1 (5 bases). As DNA, the CDR3 is TGTGCCAGTAGTCCCCTGGCAGGGCCCTTCACTGAAGCTTTCTTT. Its protein product is CASSPLAGPFTEAFF.